This T cell receptor (beta chain) was identified in a study of T cell repertoires in cytomegalovirus infection. Background on the study: HLA-B-restricted CMV epitopes that are well studied were used alongside recently identified HLA-C-restricted ones. Public TCR beta signature analysis indicated the presence of both CMV infection and matching HLA type.

TCRdb passed the reads through MiXCR, listing each CDR3 protein once. Here the sample spans 200,000 to 250,000 distinct CDR3 sequences, around 35% being singletons. V lost 3 bases to trimming and J lost 0 bases, with 9 bases between them. This CDR3 has 14 residues. Germline lookup yields CDR1 MDHEN and CDR2 SYDVKM. Note on this clonotype: Its antigen is not known.

The V and J genes are TRBV28 and TRBJ2-7, with D maybe TRBD2 (5 bases). Sequenced here: CD8+ T cells from cultured PBMCs, sampled from culture after CMV antigen stimulation. The source is a human donor in good health (CMV status not recorded). Some clones in this sample may be carry-over from other donors' samples. In DNA form, the CDR3 reads TGTGCCAGCAGTTTCCCCGCGGGCTCCTACGAGCAGTACTTC. It encodes CASSFPAGSYEQYF.